These T cell receptor beta chains were read from a single sample in a study of PD-1 blockade in classical Hodgkin lymphoma. Only in-frame clones appear in the TCRdb table, and some are missing; sequencing was by immunoSEQ multiplex PCR. This table holds approximately 27,000 clones, approximately 70% found once. The source was peripheral blood mononuclear cells (PBMCs), collected before the second cycle of nivolumab. The receptor source for this set is a human donor with classical Hodgkin lymphoma. Each CDR3 is given with its conserved first and last residue. Clone size appears in some rows only: once, few, many, or a class for an expanded clone.

size: NA; V: TRBV27; J: TRBJ1-1; CDR3: CASSLSRGFSEAFF
size: NA; V: TRBV7-9; J: TRBJ1-1; CDR3: CASSLGQGAAAFF
size: NA; V: TRBV6-5; J: TRBJ2-7; CDR3: CASSPRLAFSEQYF
size: once; V: TRBV27; J: TRBJ1-1; CDR3: CASRNTPMNTEAFF
size: NA; V: TRBV7-2; J: TRBJ2-5; CDR3: CASSPAGGPRETQYF
size: NA; V: TRBV7-2; J: TRBJ1-6; CDR3: CASSLVPRLDRVGSPLHF
size: NA; V: TRBV30; J: TRBJ1-2; CDR3: CAWSVRGTGHLWSYTF
size: NA; V: TRBV28; J: TRBJ2-7; CDR3: CASSLRLAGGVRFYEQYF
size: NA; V: TRBV9; J: TRBJ2-1; CDR3: CASSVGLADYNEQFF
size: NA; V: TRBV5-5; J: TRBJ1-2; CDR3: CASSYGTLGGYGYTF
size: NA; V: TRBV6-5; J: TRBJ2-3; CDR3: CASSYRLGVSTDTQYF
size: few; V: TRBV30; J: TRBJ2-2; CDR3: CAWSRDRVPRSSTGELFF
size: NA; V: TRBV18; J: TRBJ1-3; CDR3: CASSDSSGNTIYF
size: few; V: TRBV7-2; J: TRBJ2-3; CDR3: CASSLKGPGPGDTQYF
size: NA; V: TRBV29-1; J: TRBJ2-2; CDR3: CSLRRAGGELFF
size: few; V: TRBV6-6; J: TRBJ1-2; CDR3: CASSHRGRSYGYTF
size: few; V: TRBV19; J: TRBJ1-5; CDR3: CASSYLQGKPQHF
size: few; V: TRBV25-1; J: TRBJ2-1; CDR3: CASSLSSGAAVEQFF
size: NA; V: TRBV19; J: TRBJ1-1; CDR3: CASSFLTAEAFF
size: NA; V: TRBV10-3; J: TRBJ2-2; CDR3: CAVEVTGELFF
size: NA; V: TRBV25-1; J: TRBJ1-1; CDR3: CASSEDSSEAFF
size: NA; V: TRBV28; J: TRBJ2-3; CDR3: CASSLGFRAGITTDTQYF
size: NA; V: TRBV19; J: TRBJ1-6; CDR3: CASSILPTGAGDSPLHF
size: NA; V: TRBV7-2; J: TRBJ1-1; CDR3: CASSRSTGYTEAFF
size: NA; V: TRBV19; J: TRBJ2-3; CDR3: CASSTGGVGGTDTQYF
size: NA; V: TRBV9; J: TRBJ2-3; CDR3: CASSDRTLGSTDTQYF
size: NA; V: TRBV19; J: TRBJ2-1; CDR3: CASSLLSAYEQFF
size: once; V: TRBV4-1; J: TRBJ2-4; CDR3: CASSQMAQGARNIQYF
size: NA; V: TRBV5-1; J: TRBJ2-2; CDR3: CASSLVGVVPGELFF
size: NA; V: TRBV9; J: TRBJ1-3; CDR3: CASSVGSQGGDTIYF
size: NA; V: TRBV7-8; J: TRBJ1-5; CDR3: CASSLRDRDSQPQHF
size: NA; V: TRBV27; J: TRBJ1-5; CDR3: CASSHQGGPWQPQHF
size: NA; V: TRBV15; J: TRBJ2-2; CDR3: CATSNGRGGDTGELFF
size: NA; V: TRBV7-9; J: TRBJ2-5; CDR3: CAFTASGTQYF